The TCR beta chain described here comes from a study of identical twins. Whole-study results and caveats: Within cord blood, abundant beta clonotypes carried fewer insertions, but memory repertoires showed no such trend.

Via MiXCR, TCRdb re-called the 5' RACE reads, giving one row per CDR3 protein. The data contain about 700,000 distinct CDR3 sequences, approximately 6% of them singletons. Each donor was a healthy Caucasian. The germline gives CDR1 SGHAT, CDR2 FQNNGV. This CDR3 contains 15 residues. V lost 4 bases and J lost 7; bases outside the gene matches: 11. This clonotype was observed a few times. What it recognizes is unknown. This sequence joins TRBV11-2 and TRBJ2-5; 8 positions match TRBD2. The specimen sequenced was naive T cells sorted from blood. The sequence was obtained from a man between 18 and 35 years old in good health. CDR3 bases: TGTGCCAGCAGCTCGTTGAGCGGGAGACGGGGGACCCAGTACTTC. Amino acids: CASSSLSGRRGTQYF.